This TCR beta chain was profiled in a study of blood T cell repertoires in COVID-19. Study context: Donors in the United States, Italy and Spain gave samples during acute or convalescent COVID-19. The analysed material was cDNA or gDNA that came from T cells, B-cell-depleted T cells, or PBMCs.

Clones were sequenced by immunoSEQ multiplex PCR, and TCRdb holds only the in-frame ones, with some missing. The sample gives 200,000 or so clones, more than 70% of which show up once; approximately 8.1% is in the top ten. Sequencing used PBMCs or T cells enriched from blood (not recorded which). This TCR came from a woman aged 18-29 years who had recovered from COVID-19.

The CDR3 region has the DNA TGTGCCAGCAGTTACTCACTAGCGGGGGGGGTGGAGACCCAGTACTTC. This encodes CASSYSLAGGVETQYF. The chain uses TRBV6-5 and TRBJ2-5; TRBD2 matches at 13 bases. The V gene's germline CDR1 is MNHEY and CDR2 SVGAGI. V trimming: 0 bases; J trimming: 5 bases; junction bases outside the gene matches: 3. The CDR3 is 16 amino acids.